This T cell receptor beta chain was profiled in a study of vaccination effects on CD4 cells after COVID-19. General study results and limits: Convalescents showed post-vaccine spike-reactive clones that were mainly new vaccine-induced clones. Convalescent patients were scarce, and early post-infection timepoints were absent.

The length of the CDR3 is 14 residues. CDR1 and CDR2 (germline): SNHLY, FYNNEI. The V end lost 7 bases, the J end lost 8 bases, and 20 bases lay between the germline ends. In regard to this clone: Its cognate antigen is unknown.

Here immunoSEQ multiplex PCR was the method, and the copy in TCRdb shows in-frame clones only, minus some. Of about 51,000 clones in the sample, 60% to 80% were seen once. After roughly 10 days in culture, the CD4+ T cells were isolated. The chain employs TRBV2 and TRBJ1-1, with D possibly matching TRBD1 (5 bases). Material: CD4+ T cells from PBMCs cultured without peptide, obtained before COVID-19 vaccination. This TCR was recovered from a human donor who had a prior SARS-CoV-2 infection. CDR3 bases: TGTGCCAGCACCTCGGAGCAGGGAGGTGTAGAAGCTTTCTTT. Translation gives CASTSEQGGVEAFF.